This T cell receptor (beta chain) was identified during a study of T cell changes during pregnancy in multiple sclerosis. Profiled with immunoSEQ multiplex PCR; TCRdb holds only in-frame clones, not every one. The sample includes tens of thousands of clones, 85% to 95% of them seen just once. The CDR3 runs to 13 residues. Trimming left V 3 bases short and J 3 bases short, with 9 bases between. The germline CDR1 and CDR2 sequences are SGHTA and FQGNSA. The V call is TRBV7-2, the J call TRBJ2-7; maybe TRBD2 (6 bases). Material: CD4+ T cells from peripheral blood mononuclear cells, obtained in the second trimester of pregnancy. The TCR comes from a female donor with multiple sclerosis, enrolled in a pregnancy study. The CDR3 DNA reads TGTGCCAGCAGCTTCGGCGGGATCTACGAGCAGTACTTC. Protein product: CASSFGGIYEQYF. The whole variable domain, filled in from reference TRBV7-2 and TRBJ2-7, reads GAGVSQSPSNKVTEKGKDVELRCDPISGHTALYWYRQSLGQGLEFLIYFQGNSAPDKSGLPSDRFSAERTGGSVSTLTIQRTQQEDSAVYLCASSFGGIYEQYFGPGTRLTVT.